These 4 T cell receptor beta chains originate from one sample sequenced in a study of T-cell memory formation after mild COVID-19. Using its own MiXCR run on the 5' RACE reads, TCRdb lists one record per CDR3 protein. The sample holds hundreds of thousands of distinct CDR3 sequences; 16% are singletons and the top ten take 20% to 25%. The sequenced material came from PBMCs or a T cell subset sorted from them (not recorded which). The receptors derive from a man aged 18 to 30 who had mild COVID-19 (a few samples of this study predate the infection). Cell type and time point are not known.

The table lists this clonotype with a few counts. V usage is TRBV6-5 and J usage is TRBJ2-3, with 8 bases matching TRBD2. The CDR3 is made up of 13 amino acids. V trimming: 7 bases; J trimming: 9 bases; junction bases outside the gene matches: 9. From germline, CDR1 is MNHEY and CDR2 SVGAGI. CDR3 coding DNA: TGTGCCAGCAAACGGGGGGGGGCCCTAACGCAGTATTTT. Translation gives CASKRGGALTQYF.

This clonotype was observed a handful of times. The genes are TRBV7-8 and TRBJ2-1; D possibly matches TRBD1 or TRBD2 (5 bases each). From germline, CDR1 is SGHVS and CDR2 FQNEAQ. The CDR3 has 15 residues. The V end lost 4 bases, the J end lost 4 bases, and 14 bases lay between the germline ends. The CDR3 nucleotides are TGTGCCAGCAGCTCCGGGGTGGGGGATTACAATGAGCAGTTCTTC. It encodes CASSSGVGDYNEQFF.

In its sample, this clonotype was seen once. The V and J genes are TRBV2 and TRBJ1-6; D may be TRBD1 (6 bases). The CDR3 has 16 amino acids. Germline V gene lookup returns CDR1 SNHLY and CDR2 FYNNEI. Trimming shortened V by 7 bases and J by 0 bases, and 13 bases separated the two germline ends. The CDR3 coding sequence is TGTGCCAGCACCCAGGGGTTGAGCTCCTATAATTCACCCCTCCACTTT. Its translation: CASTQGLSSYNSPLHF.

This clonotype was seen only a few times. DNA for the CDR3: TGTGCCAGCAGCGCGGGGAATGAGCAGTTCTTC. This sequence encodes CASSAGNEQFF. The chain employs TRBV7-9 and TRBJ2-1; weak D call: TRBD2 (6 bases). The germline CDR1 and CDR2 sequences are SEHNR and FQNEAQ (reference sequence). This CDR3 has 11 amino acids. Trimming shortened V by 5 bases and J by 7 bases, and 6 bases separated the two germline ends. The full variable domain, completed using reference TRBV7-9 and TRBJ2-1, is DTGVSQNPRHKITKRGQNVTFRCDPISEHNRLYWYRQTLGQGPEFLTYFQNEAQLEKSRLLSDRFSAERPKGSFSTLEIQRTEQGDSAMYLCASSAGNEQFFGPGTRLTVL.